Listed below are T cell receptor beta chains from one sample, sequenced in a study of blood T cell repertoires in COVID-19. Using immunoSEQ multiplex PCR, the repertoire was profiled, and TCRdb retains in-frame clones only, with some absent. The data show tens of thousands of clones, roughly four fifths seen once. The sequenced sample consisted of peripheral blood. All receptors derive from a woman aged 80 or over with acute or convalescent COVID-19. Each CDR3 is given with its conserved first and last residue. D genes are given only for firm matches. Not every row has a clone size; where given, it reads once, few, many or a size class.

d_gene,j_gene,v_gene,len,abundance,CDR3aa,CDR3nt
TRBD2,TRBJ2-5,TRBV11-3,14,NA,CASSLTSGGETQYF,TGTGCCAGCAGCCTAACCTCGGGGGGGGAGACCCAGTACTTC
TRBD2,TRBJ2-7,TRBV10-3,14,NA,CAIRNTSGSYEQYF,TGTGCCATCAGGAATACTAGCGGGAGCTACGAGCAGTACTTC
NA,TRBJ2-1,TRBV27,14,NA,CASKGDSLVNEQFF,TGTGCCAGCAAGGGAGACTCCCTGGTCAATGAGCAGTTCTTC
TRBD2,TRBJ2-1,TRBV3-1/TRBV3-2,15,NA,CASSKGTGTTTKQFF,TGTGCCAGCAGCAAGGGAACTGGGACTACCACGAAGCAGTTCTTC
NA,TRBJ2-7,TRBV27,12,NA,CASSGQGYEQYF,TGTGCCAGCAGTGGGCAGGGCTACGAGCAGTACTTC
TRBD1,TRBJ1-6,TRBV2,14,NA,CASSDRGYNSPLHF,TGTGCCAGCAGTGACAGGGGGTATAATTCACCCCTCCACTTT
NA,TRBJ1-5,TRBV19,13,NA,CASSGNRDQPQHF,TGTGCCAGTAGTGGGAACAGGGATCAGCCCCAGCATTTT
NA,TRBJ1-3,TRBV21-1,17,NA,CASSKAGGQLSGNTIYF,TGTGCCAGCAGCAAAGCCGGGGGGCAGTTGTCTGGAAACACCATATATTTT
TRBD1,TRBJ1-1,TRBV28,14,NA,CASSRDRVVTEAFF,TGTGCCAGCAGCCGGGACAGGGTCGTCACTGAAGCTTTCTTT
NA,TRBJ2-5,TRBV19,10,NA,CASGRETQYF,TGTGCCAGTGGGAGGGAGACCCAGTACTTC
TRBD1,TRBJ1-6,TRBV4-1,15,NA,CASSAGTEINSPLHF,TGCGCCAGCAGCGCCGGGACAGAGATTAATTCACCCCTCCACTTT
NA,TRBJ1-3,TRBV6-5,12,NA,CASTPGGNTIYF,TGTGCCAGCACCCCAGGGGGAAACACCATATATTTT
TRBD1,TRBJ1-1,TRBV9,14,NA,CASSVGQPGTEAFF,TGTGCCAGCAGCGTGGGACAGCCGGGAACTGAAGCTTTCTTT
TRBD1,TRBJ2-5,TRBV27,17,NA,CASSLFGPGQGQETQYF,TGTGCCAGCAGCCTTTTTGGCCCCGGACAGGGCCAAGAGACCCAGTACTTC
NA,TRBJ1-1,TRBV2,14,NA,CASSGQLMNTEAFF,TGTGCCAGCAGTGGACAGCTTATGAACACTGAAGCTTTCTTT
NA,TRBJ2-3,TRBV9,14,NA,CASSVERRADTQYF,TGTGCCAGCAGCGTAGAGAGGAGAGCAGATACGCAGTATTTT
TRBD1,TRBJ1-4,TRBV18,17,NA,CASSPPALSRGLEKLFF,TGTGCCAGCTCACCACCGGCTTTAAGCAGGGGGCTCGAAAAACTGTTTTTT
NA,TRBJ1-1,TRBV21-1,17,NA,CASSIPGGGEENTEAFF,TGTGCCAGCAGCATCCCCGGGGGGGGCGAAGAGAACACTGAAGCTTTCTTT
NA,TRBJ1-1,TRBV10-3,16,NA,CAISESGRSMDAEAFF,TGTGCCATCAGTGAGTCGGGGAGATCAATGGACGCTGAAGCTTTCTTT
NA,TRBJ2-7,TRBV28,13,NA,CASTLPGTREQYF,TGTGCCAGCACCCTCCCAGGCACGCGCGAGCAGTACTTC
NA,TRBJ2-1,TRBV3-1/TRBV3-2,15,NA,CASSLGGLNVNEQFF,TGTGCCAGCAGCCTCGGAGGGTTAAACGTAAATGAGCAGTTCTTC
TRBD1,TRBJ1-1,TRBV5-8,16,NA,CASSLGQGRENTEAFF,TGTGCCAGCAGCCTTGGACAGGGAAGGGAGAACACTGAAGCTTTCTTT
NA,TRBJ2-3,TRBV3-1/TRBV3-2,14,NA,CASSLAGNTDTQYF,TGTGCCAGCAGCCTGGCGGGGAACACAGATACGCAGTATTTT
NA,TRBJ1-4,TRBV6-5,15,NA,CASSYTDWEGEKLFF,TGTGCCAGCAGTTATACCGATTGGGAGGGGGAAAAACTGTTTTTT
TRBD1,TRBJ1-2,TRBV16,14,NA,CASSSLQGAGGYTF,TGTGCCAGCAGCTCCTTACAGGGGGCGGGCGGCTACACCTTC
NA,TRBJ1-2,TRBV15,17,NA,CATSRSGGAGRSEGYTF,TGTGCCACCAGCAGATCTGGGGGGGCAGGCCGAAGCGAAGGCTACACCTTC
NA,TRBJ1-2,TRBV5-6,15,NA,CASLTYDSHLYGYTF,TGTGCCAGTTTAACCTACGACAGTCACCTCTATGGCTACACCTTC
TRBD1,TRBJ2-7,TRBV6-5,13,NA,CASSYSGGHEQYF,TGTGCCAGCAGTTACTCAGGGGGCCACGAGCAGTACTTC
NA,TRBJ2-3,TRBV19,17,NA,CASRSVSRGASTDTQYF,TGTGCCAGTAGATCTGTAAGCAGGGGCGCTAGCACAGATACGCAGTATTTT
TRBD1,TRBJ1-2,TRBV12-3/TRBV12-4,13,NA,CASRDRNNYGYTF,TGTGCCAGCCGGGACAGGAATAACTATGGCTACACCTTC
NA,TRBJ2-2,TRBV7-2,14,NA,CASQEGLNTGELFF,TGTGCCAGCCAGGAGGGGCTTAACACCGGGGAGCTGTTTTTT
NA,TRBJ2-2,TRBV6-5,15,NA,CASSSLPQETGELFF,TGTGCCAGCAGTTCCCTTCCACAGGAAACCGGGGAGCTGTTTTTT
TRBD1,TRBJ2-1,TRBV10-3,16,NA,CATGERTGTGSDEQFF,TGTGCCACAGGTGAAAGGACCGGGACAGGGTCCGATGAGCAGTTCTTC
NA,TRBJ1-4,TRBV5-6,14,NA,CASRDGAHSEKLFF,TGTGCCAGCAGAGATGGGGCACATAGTGAAAAACTGTTTTTT
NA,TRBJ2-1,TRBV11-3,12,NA,CASSHSFGEQFF,TGTGCCAGCAGCCATTCTTTCGGTGAGCAGTTCTTC
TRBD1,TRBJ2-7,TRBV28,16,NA,CASTDLPGQGAYEQYF,TGTGCCAGCACCGACCTTCCGGGACAGGGGGCCTACGAGCAGTACTTC
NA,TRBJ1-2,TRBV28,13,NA,CASSLAILYGYTF,TGTGCCAGCAGTTTGGCCATCCTCTATGGCTACACCTTC
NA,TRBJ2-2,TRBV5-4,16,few,CASSSPGAGNTGELFF,TGTGCCAGCAGCTCTCCAGGGGCGGGGAACACCGGGGAGCTGTTTTTT
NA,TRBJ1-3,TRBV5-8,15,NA,CASSRDTFSGNTIYF,TGTGCCAGCAGCCGTGACACCTTCTCTGGAAACACCATATATTTT
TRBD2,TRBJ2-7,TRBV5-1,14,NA,CASSQGGMRYEQYF,TGCGCCAGCAGCCAGGGAGGGATGAGGTACGAGCAGTACTTC
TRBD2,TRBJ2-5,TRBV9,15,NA,CASSVRAGVKETQYF,TGTGCCAGCAGCGTTCGAGCGGGAGTAAAAGAGACCCAGTACTTC
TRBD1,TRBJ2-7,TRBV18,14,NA,CASSPRGQSYEQYF,TGTGCCAGCTCACCACGGGGACAGTCCTACGAGCAGTACTTC
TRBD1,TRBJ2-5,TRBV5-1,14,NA,CASSWGTDQETQYF,TGCGCCAGCAGCTGGGGGACAGACCAAGAGACCCAGTACTTC
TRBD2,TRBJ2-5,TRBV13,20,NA,CASQIYTRTSGRTSRSIQYF,TGTGCCAGCCAAATATACACCAGGACTAGCGGGAGGACGTCCCGGAGTATCCAGTACTTC
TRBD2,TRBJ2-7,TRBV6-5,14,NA,CASGLAANSYEQYF,TGTGCCAGCGGACTAGCGGCCAATTCCTACGAGCAGTACTTC
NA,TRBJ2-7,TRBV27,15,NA,CASAAWDSGNYEQYF,TGTGCCAGCGCGGCGTGGGATAGCGGAAACTACGAGCAGTACTTC
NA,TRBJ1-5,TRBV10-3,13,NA,CAIMQGLDQPQHF,TGTGCCATCATGCAGGGATTGGATCAGCCCCAGCATTTT
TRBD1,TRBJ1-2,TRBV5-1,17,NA,CASSLTGTGVSNYGYTF,TGCGCCAGCAGCTTGACCGGGACAGGGGTCTCTAACTATGGCTACACCTTC
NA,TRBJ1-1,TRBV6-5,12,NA,CASRVQSFEAFF,TGTGCCAGCAGAGTACAATCTTTTGAAGCTTTCTTT
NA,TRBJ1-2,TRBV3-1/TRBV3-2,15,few,CASSSTGIGSGGYTF,TGTGCCAGCAGCTCTACAGGGATAGGATCGGGAGGCTACACCTTC
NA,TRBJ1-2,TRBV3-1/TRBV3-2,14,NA,CASSPGEGAEGYTF,TGTGCCAGCAGCCCAGGTGAAGGGGCGGAGGGCTACACCTTC
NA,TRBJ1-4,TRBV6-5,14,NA,CASSWGATNEKLFF,TGTGCCAGCAGTTGGGGGGCAACTAATGAAAAACTGTTTTTT